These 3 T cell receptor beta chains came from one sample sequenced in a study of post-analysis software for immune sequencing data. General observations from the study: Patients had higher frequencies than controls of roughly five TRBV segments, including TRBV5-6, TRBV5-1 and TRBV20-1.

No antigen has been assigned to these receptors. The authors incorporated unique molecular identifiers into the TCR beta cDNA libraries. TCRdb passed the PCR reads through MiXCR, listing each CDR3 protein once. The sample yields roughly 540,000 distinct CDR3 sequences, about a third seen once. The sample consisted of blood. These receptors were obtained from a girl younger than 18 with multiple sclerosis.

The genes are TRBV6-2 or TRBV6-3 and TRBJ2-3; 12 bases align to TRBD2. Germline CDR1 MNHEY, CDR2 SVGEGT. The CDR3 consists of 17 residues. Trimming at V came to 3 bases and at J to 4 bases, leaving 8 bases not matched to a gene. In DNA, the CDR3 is TGTGCCAGCAGTTATGTCCTAGCGGGGGGGCCTCCAGATACGCAGTATTTT. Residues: CASSYVLAGGPPDTQYF.

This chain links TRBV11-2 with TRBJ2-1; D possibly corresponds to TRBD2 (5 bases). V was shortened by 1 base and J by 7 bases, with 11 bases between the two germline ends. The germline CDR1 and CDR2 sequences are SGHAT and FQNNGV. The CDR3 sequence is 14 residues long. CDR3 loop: CASSLVRPGNEQFF. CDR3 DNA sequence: TGTGCCAGCAGCTTAGTTCGCCCGGGGAATGAGCAGTTCTTC. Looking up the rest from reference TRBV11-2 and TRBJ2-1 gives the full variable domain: EAGVAQSPRYKIIEKRQSVAFWCNPISGHATLYWYQQILGQGPKLLIQFQNNGVVDDSQLPKDRFSAERLKGVDSTLKIQPAKLEDSAVYLCASSLVRPGNEQFFGPGTRLTVL.

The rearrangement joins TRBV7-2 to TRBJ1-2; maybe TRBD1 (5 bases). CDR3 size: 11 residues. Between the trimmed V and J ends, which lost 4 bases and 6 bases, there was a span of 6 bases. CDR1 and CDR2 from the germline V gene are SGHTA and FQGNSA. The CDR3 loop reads CASSWGDGYTF. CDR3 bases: TGTGCCAGCAGCTGGGGGGATGGCTACACCTTC.